A selection of T cell receptor beta chains follows, all from one sample in a study of cytomegalovirus exposure and HLA in healthy donors. Profiling relied on immunoSEQ multiplex PCR, and the TCRdb table lists in-frame clones only, not all of them. The table lists about 94,000 clones, roughly 80% of them singletons, with approximately 1.5% in the top ten. The specimen sequenced was PBMCs. All receptors come from a male donor in good health and CMV-seronegative. Both conserved end residues are part of each CDR3. The D gene is left open where the match is weak. Some rows have no size entry. The others give once, few or many, or a class for an expanded clone.

clone_size | d_call | j_call | v_call | cdr3_aa | cdr3_nt
- | - | TRBJ1-5 | TRBV4-3 | CASSQEWASNQPQHF | TGCGCCAGCAGCCAAGAATGGGCAAGCAATCAGCCCCAGCATTTT
once | TRBD1 | TRBJ1-2 | TRBV7-9 | CASSFRGPGQGTGYTF | TGTGCCAGCAGCTTCAGAGGGCCCGGACAGGGGACTGGCTACACCTTC
- | TRBD2 | TRBJ2-3 | TRBV10-3 | CAISGGAGGTDTQYF | TGTGCCATCAGTGGCGGGGCGGGGGGCACAGATACGCAGTATTTT
- | - | TRBJ2-7 | TRBV27 | CASSPYSGREQYF | TGTGCCAGCAGTCCTTATAGCGGCCGGGAGCAGTACTTC
- | - | TRBJ2-3 | TRBV5-1 | CASSLGNGRGGTQYF | TGCGCCAGCAGCTTGGGGAACGGGAGAGGTGGTACGCAGTATTTT
- | TRBD1 | TRBJ2-7 | TRBV7-3 | CASSSGQGGEQYF | TGTGCCAGCAGCTCCGGACAGGGGGGCGAGCAGTACTTC
- | - | TRBJ1-4 | TRBV28 | CASSSAEDRTTNEKLFF | TGTGCCAGCAGTTCGGCAGAGGACAGAACAACTAATGAAAAACTGTTTTTT
once | - | TRBJ2-7 | TRBV2 | CASSSDRYEQYF | TGTGCCAGCAGTTCTGACAGATACGAGCAGTACTTC
- | TRBD2 | TRBJ2-2 | TRBV6-6 | CASSRSGAHTGELFF | TGTGCCAGCAGTCGCAGCGGGGCCCACACCGGGGAGCTGTTTTTT
- | TRBD1 | TRBJ1-4 | TRBV7-2 | CASSQAGTVGEKLFF | TGTGCCAGCAGCCAGGCCGGGACAGTCGGTGAAAAACTGTTTTTT
- | - | TRBJ2-2 | TRBV11-2 | CASGNREINSGELFF | TGTGCCAGCGGAAACAGGGAGATTAATTCCGGGGAGCTGTTTTTT
- | TRBD1 | TRBJ2-1 | TRBV4-2 | CASSQDGTAYNEQFF | TGTGCCAGCAGCCAAGACGGGACAGCCTACAATGAGCAGTTCTTC
once | - | TRBJ1-1 | TRBV6-5 | CASSTDRSNTEAFF | TGTGCCAGCAGTACGGACAGATCGAACACTGAAGCTTTCTTT
- | - | TRBJ1-5 | TRBV7-2 | CASSLGLGSNQPQHF | TGTGCCAGCAGCTTGGGACTGGGAAGCAATCAGCCCCAGCATTTT
- | - | TRBJ1-1 | TRBV4-3 | CASSQERGGLGGNTEAFF | TGCGCCAGCAGCCAAGAACGAGGAGGGTTAGGAGGAAACACTGAAGCTTTCTTT
- | TRBD1 | TRBJ1-1 | TRBV27 | CASSLKGRQGPRTEAFF | TGTGCCAGCAGCCTAAAGGGAAGACAGGGCCCAAGGACCGAAGCTTTCTTT
few | - | TRBJ1-6 | TRBV28 | CASRVVGGKSPLHF | TGTGCCAGCAGGGTTGTAGGGGGTAAGTCACCCCTCCACTTT
- | - | TRBJ2-3 | TRBV10-3 | CAISGFARGSTDTQYF | TGTGCCATCAGTGGATTCGCTAGGGGGAGCACAGATACGCAGTATTTT
- | - | TRBJ2-3 | TRBV28 | CASSFPGLVANTQYF | TGTGCCAGCAGTTTCCCTGGGCTTGTTGCGAATACGCAGTATTTT
- | - | TRBJ2-3 | TRBV12-5 | CASGPRTKSTDTQYF | TGTGCTAGTGGTCCCAGGACAAAAAGCACAGATACGCAGTATTTT
once | TRBD2 | TRBJ2-1 | TRBV7-7 | CASSPSLADYNEQFF | TGTGCTAGCAGCCCCTCTCTAGCGGATTACAATGAGCAGTTCTTC
once | - | TRBJ2-7 | TRBV5-4 | CASSSAYEQYF | TGTGCCAGCAGCTCCGCCTACGAGCAGTACTTC
- | - | TRBJ1-1 | TRBV7-8 | CASSRELNRGADTEAFF | TGTGCCAGCAGCCGAGAACTTAATCGGGGGGCGGACACTGAAGCTTTCTTT
- | TRBD1 | TRBJ1-2 | TRBV28 | CASSFQDRWPSYGYTF | TGTGCCAGCAGTTTCCAGGACAGGTGGCCTTCCTATGGCTACACCTTC
- | - | TRBJ2-7 | TRBV19 | CASSAQSGVYEQYF | TGTGCCAGTAGTGCCCAGTCAGGGGTCTACGAGCAGTACTTC
- | - | TRBJ2-1 | TRBV5-6 | CASSLKGGLRNEQFF | TGTGCCAGCAGCTTAAAAGGAGGGTTACGCAATGAGCAGTTCTTC
- | - | TRBJ1-2 | TRBV2 | CASSEPGNYGYTF | TGTGCCAGCAGTGAGCCGGGGAACTATGGCTACACCTTC